This entry features one T cell receptor gamma chain sequence. The specificity of this receptor is unknown. Base qualities are not at hand, and no much larger clone is one base apart. RNA extraction was carried out with the RNeasy mini kit, and reverse transcription was then done using Superscript III. To generate the CDR3 amplicons, a multiplex PCR was run using pooled V-gene forward primers together with a constant-region reverse primer that carried Illumina adaptor overhangs. After gel purification, the amplicons were indexed with Nextera index primers over eight extra PCR cycles and then purified using AMPure XP beads. The libraries were sequenced on an Illumina MiSeq using paired-end 250 bp reads, dual indexing and an approximately 20% PhiX spike-in. In the original analysis: FastQC was used to check read quality, and ea-utils fastq-join was used to merge TRG read pairs. IMGT/HighV-QUEST was used to annotate the sequences, only productive sequences with an unambiguous V-gene assignment were kept, and clonotypes were defined as sequences sharing an identical CDR3 sequence. Downstream analysis used VDJtools 1.1.1, tcR 2.2.3, Treemap and vegan Shannon diversity in R 3.4.4. TCRdb called clones from the public reads with CATT, and repeated DNA sequences were later combined into one row. The V and J calls come from TCRdb's annotation, not from the publication. The sample profile shows 25,000 to 30,000 gamma-chain clones; around 20% of them were found once. 1.5% to 2% of the sample belongs to the ten largest clones.

The data are from a study of Vδ1+ human thymocytes (dated by TCRdb to about 2018). General notes on the study: mRNA-level TRG and TRD CDR3 repertoires of highly purified Vdelta1+ thymocytes from young children were characterised as a data resource. Earlier work had validated the multiplex-based CDR3 amplicon strategy against 5'RACE-based methods for generating CDR3 amplicons. What the authors observed across the whole study: Although sort purity was high, about 20% of thymic TRD sequences were Vdelta2 (with a few Vdelta3), in contrast to the peripheral blood Vdelta1+ controls. Many TRG clonotypes were found to be shared between donors (up to about 7x10^3), whereas TRD repertoires were found to be essentially private (max roughly 120 shared). Donors did not cluster by age or sex, so the analyses were not stratified by age or sex. Because unexpected Vdelta2 sequences could lead to misinterpretation of bulk repertoire data, the authors recommended using highly purified populations and single-cell validation. The thymic TRG and TRD repertoires appeared highly polyclonal, with Gaussian CDR3 length distributions, in contrast to the oligoclonal repertoires of peripheral blood.

Thymic samples were depleted of alphabeta T cells, then CD3+ TCRVdelta1+ TCRVdelta2- thymocytes were FACS-sorted. Sorted Vdelta1+ thymocyte purity ranged from roughly 96% to 99.6%. The thymic specimens were obtained from several paediatric patients, aged about 5 days to 17 months, who were having corrective cardiac surgery. After the thymic tissue was dispersed, mononuclear cells were isolated using a Histopaque-1077 density gradient. Staining used anti-TCRVdelta1 clone TS8.2, anti-TCRVdelta2 clone B6, anti-CD3 clone HIT3a and anti-TCRalphabeta clone IP26 antibodies. Relative to germline, V is missing 2 bases and J is missing 6 bases, with 10 bases of the junction outside any gene match. The CDR3 measures 14 amino acids from cysteine to phenylalanine. The retained sequence is limited to the CDR3, 42 bases, with the frame set at the first base. According to the germline V gene, CDR1 reads VINAFY and CDR2 reads YDVSNSKD.

Input material: Vdelta1+ gamma-delta thymocytes from the thymus. This sample's cell subset or site label indicates: FACS-sorted CD3+ TCRalphabeta- TCRVdelta1+ TCRVdelta2- thymocytes. The sequence derives from a boy less than two years old who had congenital heart surgery. The chain links TRGV5 with TRGJ1 or TRGJ2. The base sequence is TGTGCCACCTGGGACACGCGCGCGGGTTATAAGAAACTCTTT. It is translated as CATWDTRAGYKKLF.